The following is a T cell receptor beta chain sequence with its context. Per the germline V gene, CDR1 is SNHLY and CDR2 is FYNNEI. CDR3 size: 23 residues. The V gene end was trimmed by 4 bases and the J gene end by 7 bases; junction bases not matched to a gene: 32. The record originates from a study of T cell responses to AZD1222 COVID-19 vaccine. The assay was immunoSEQ multiplex PCR, and TCRdb's table has in-frame clones only and misses some. The sample contains hundreds of thousands of clones, 85% to 95% of which appear only once. The chain couples TRBV2 to TRBJ1-5, with TRBD1 matching 9 bases. The source is an adult who received the AZD1222 COVID-19 vaccine. Here the sequenced sample was peripheral blood, taken 28 days after the second AZD1222 dose. The CDR3 loop is CASSVPGHQGQGDGSPRNQPQHF. CDR3 coding DNA: TGTGCCAGCAGTGTCCCCGGACACCAGGGACAGGGCGATGGATCACCCAGGAACCAGCCCCAGCATTTT.